A selection of T cell receptor beta chains follows, all from one sample in a study of blood T cell repertoires in COVID-19. Profiled with immunoSEQ multiplex PCR; TCRdb holds only in-frame clones, not every one. Found here are 180,000 or so clones, roughly three quarters of them singletons; the top ten hold roughly 12%. The sample was peripheral blood. The receptors originated from an elderly woman with COVID-19, enrolled during active disease. The conserved cysteine and the conserved F or W are not part of the CDR3 here. The size field is filled for only some rows; it gives once, few, many or a size class.

v_call,clone_size,cdr3_aa
TRBV18,NA,ASSPFQGKNTEAF
TRBV5-8,once,ASSSKTPAGGATQY
TRBV6-5,NA,ASSYSWGQWDSPLH
TRBV20-1,NA,SALSRRGAF
TRBV27,NA,ASSLGLAGGNEQF
TRBV18,few,ASSPGINYGYT
TRBV28,NA,ASTPGGFPGELF
TRBV24-1,NA,ATSDASGGRTITNTGELF
TRBV28,NA,ASSLLREMAKNIQY
TRBV30,NA,AWRAGTSTDTQY
TRBV6-1,NA,ASSDETGINYEQY
TRBV7-9,NA,ASSWATGGGNSPLH
TRBV9,NA,ASSVSSGPSTDTQY
TRBV28,NA,ASSPMDRWNTEAF
TRBV6-1,NA,ASSDSFSYEQY
TRBV6-6,NA,ASRDGRGEAF
TRBV6-6,NA,ASSYDGTGYT
TRBV28,NA,ASSRLAGTYEQY
TRBV5-4,NA,ASSRGGGLETQY
TRBV15,NA,ATDTGGNEKLF
TRBV5-5,NA,ASSLRAGGGTEQF
TRBV18,NA,ASSPRPTGTGANVLT
TRBV6-5,NA,ASGREVGTDTQY
TRBV6-1,NA,ASSEEGGALEKLF
TRBV7-2,NA,ASSLLGLAQDTQY
TRBV4-3,NA,ASSHLARGTEAF
TRBV11-3,NA,ASSPPTENTEAF
TRBV7-8,NA,ASSLAGADNEQF
TRBV11-2,NA,ASSLTAGDSADTQY
TRBV5-1,NA,ASSPGTSGLTDTQY
TRBV14,NA,ASSQVAWDWEPFSNQPQH
TRBV7-2,NA,ASSYPREGNEQF
TRBV19,few,ASSTQLASETQY
TRBV5-5,NA,ASSLGTRASGGANTQY
TRBV3-1/TRBV3-2,many,ASSQGVRKTIY
TRBV5-1,NA,ASSVDRGREQY
TRBV24-1,few,ATSDRLLPAQY
TRBV6-1,few,ASSDQGPHEGAF
TRBV27,NA,ASAQVVRSTEAF
TRBV2,NA,ASETSGSYEQF
TRBV7-9,once,ASSLETGGGYT